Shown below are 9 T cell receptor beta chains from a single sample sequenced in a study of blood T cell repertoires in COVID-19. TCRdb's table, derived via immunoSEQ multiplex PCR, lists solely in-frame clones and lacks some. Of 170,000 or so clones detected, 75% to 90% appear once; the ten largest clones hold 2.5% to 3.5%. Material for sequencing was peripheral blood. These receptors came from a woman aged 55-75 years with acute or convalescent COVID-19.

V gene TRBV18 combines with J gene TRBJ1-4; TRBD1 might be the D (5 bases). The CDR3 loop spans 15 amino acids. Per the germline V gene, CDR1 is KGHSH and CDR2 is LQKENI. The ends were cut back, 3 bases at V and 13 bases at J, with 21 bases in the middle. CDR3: CASSPGSGPPRGLFF. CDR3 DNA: TGTGCCAGCTCACCGGGGTCAGGGCCTCCAAGGGGACTGTTTTTT. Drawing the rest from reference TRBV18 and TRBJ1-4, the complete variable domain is NAGVMQNPRHLVRRRGQEARLRCSPMKGHSHVYWYRQLPEEGLKFMVYLQKENIIDESGMPKERFSAEFPKEGPSILRIQQVVRGDSAAYFCASSPGSGPPRGLFFGSGTQLSVL.

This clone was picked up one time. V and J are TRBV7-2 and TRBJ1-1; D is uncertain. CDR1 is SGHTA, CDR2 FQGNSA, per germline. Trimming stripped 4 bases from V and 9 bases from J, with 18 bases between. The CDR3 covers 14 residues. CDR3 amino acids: CASSSLLRVYQAFF. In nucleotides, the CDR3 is TGTGCCAGCAGCTCGCTTCTGAGGGTTTATCAAGCTTTCTTT.

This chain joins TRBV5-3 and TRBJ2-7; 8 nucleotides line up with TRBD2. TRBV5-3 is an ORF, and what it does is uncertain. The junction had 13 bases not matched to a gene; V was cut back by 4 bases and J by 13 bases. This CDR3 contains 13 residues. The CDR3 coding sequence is TGTGCCAGAAGCCACGTCAGGTGCCGGGAGGGCTACTTC. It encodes CARSHVRCREGYF.

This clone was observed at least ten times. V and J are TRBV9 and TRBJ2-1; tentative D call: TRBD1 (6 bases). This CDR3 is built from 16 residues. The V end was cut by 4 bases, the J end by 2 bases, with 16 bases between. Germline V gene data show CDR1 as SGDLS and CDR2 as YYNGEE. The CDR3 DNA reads TGTGCCAGCAGCTTACGGTTGGGGGCGGCCTACAATGAGCAGTTCTTC. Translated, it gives CASSLRLGAAYNEQFF.

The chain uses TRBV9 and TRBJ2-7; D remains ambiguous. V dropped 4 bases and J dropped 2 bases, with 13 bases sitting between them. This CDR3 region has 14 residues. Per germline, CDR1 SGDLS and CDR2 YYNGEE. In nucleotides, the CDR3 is TGTGCCAGCAGCATTCAAGCCGACACCTACGAGCAGTACTTC. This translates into CASSIQADTYEQYF.

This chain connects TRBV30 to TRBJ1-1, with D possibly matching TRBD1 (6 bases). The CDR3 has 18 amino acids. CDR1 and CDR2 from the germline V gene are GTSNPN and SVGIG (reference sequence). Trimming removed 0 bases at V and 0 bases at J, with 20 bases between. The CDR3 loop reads CAWSVLPTGRPLNTEAFF. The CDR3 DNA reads TGTGCCTGGAGTGTACTTCCAACAGGGCGGCCATTGAACACTGAAGCTTTCTTT.

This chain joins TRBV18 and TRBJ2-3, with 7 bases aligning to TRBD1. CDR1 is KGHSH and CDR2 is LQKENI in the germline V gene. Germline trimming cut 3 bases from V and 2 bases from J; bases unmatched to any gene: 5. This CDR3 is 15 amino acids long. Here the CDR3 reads CASSPLGQHTDTQYF. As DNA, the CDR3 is TGTGCCAGCTCACCGCTGGGACAGCACACAGATACGCAGTATTTT.

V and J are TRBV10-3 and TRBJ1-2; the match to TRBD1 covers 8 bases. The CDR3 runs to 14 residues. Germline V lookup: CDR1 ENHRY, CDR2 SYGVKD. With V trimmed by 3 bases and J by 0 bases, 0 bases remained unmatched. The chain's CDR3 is CAISEQGANYGYTF. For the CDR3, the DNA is TGTGCCATCAGTGAACAGGGGGCTAACTATGGCTACACCTTC.

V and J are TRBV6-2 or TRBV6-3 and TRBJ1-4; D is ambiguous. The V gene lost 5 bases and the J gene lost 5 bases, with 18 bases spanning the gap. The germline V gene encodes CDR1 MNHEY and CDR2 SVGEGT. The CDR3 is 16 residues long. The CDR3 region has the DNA TGTGCCAGCAGTGCCCCTGGACTTAGCAGAAATGAAAAACTGTTTTTT. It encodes CASSAPGLSRNEKLFF.